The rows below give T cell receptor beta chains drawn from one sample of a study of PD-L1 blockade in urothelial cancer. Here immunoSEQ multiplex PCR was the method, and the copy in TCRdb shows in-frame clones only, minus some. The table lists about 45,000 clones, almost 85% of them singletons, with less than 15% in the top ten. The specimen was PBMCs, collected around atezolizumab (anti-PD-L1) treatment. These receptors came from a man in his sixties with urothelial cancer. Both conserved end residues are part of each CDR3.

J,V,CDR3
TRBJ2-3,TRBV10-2,CASGERGRTDTQYF
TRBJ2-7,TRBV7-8,CASSPRGGTAPGEQYF
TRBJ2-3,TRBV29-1,CSVGGVGGGTDTQYF
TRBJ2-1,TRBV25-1,CASSAGGLAAFREQFF
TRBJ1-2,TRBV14,CASSHPPRGVSYTF
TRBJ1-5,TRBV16,CASSQYQAYSNQPQHF
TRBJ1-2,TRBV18,CASSPGEGYTF
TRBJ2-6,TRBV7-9,CASSQGAANSGANVLTF
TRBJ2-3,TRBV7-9,CASSLRQDTDTQYF
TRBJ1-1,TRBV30,CAGDRGRNTEAFF
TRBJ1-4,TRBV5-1,CASSFGSGANEKLFF
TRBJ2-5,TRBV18,CASSLTGGGETQYF
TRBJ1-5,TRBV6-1,CASSGGTGQPQHF
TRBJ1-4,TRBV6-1,CASSVTVGPLTNKLFF
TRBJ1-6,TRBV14,CASSQASRTGYHSPLHF
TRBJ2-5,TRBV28,CASSSQTSGKETQYF
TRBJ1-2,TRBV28,CASSSGTDFYGYTF
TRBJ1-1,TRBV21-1,CARPRDRGQNTEAFF
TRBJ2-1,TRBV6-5,CASSSPSGGGSGEQFF
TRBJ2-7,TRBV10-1,CASSESGQGFYEQYF
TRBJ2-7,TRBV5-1,CASKPTGNYEQYF
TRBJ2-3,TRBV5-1,CASSLQTPATDTQYF
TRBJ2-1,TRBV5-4,CASSLDVTSAVEQFF
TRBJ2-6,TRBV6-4,CASSDSGTGGEGANVLTF